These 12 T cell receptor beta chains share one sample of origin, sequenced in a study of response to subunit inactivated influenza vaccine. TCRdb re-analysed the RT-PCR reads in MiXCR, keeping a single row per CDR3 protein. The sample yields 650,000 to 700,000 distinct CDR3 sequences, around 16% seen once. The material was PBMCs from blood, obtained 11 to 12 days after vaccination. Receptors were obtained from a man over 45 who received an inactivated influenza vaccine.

The CDR3: CASSLSQGRKETQYF. CDR3 nucleotide sequence: TGCGCCAGCAGCTTATCGCAGGGAAGAAAAGAGACCCAGTACTTC. J is TRBJ2-5 and V is TRBV5-1; D possibly corresponds to TRBD1 (5 bases). CDR3 length equals 15 residues. Trimming took off 2 bases at V and 3 bases at J, with 14 bases between the two ends. Per the germline V gene, CDR1 is SGHRS and CDR2 is YFSETQ.

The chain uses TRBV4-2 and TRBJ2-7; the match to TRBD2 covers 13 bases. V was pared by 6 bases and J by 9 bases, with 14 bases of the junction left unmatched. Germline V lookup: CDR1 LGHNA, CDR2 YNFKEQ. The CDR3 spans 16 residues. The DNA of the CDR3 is TGTGCCAGCAGTCTACTCGGGACTAGCGGGACGAGGGGGCAGTACTTC. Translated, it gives CASSLLGTSGTRGQYF.

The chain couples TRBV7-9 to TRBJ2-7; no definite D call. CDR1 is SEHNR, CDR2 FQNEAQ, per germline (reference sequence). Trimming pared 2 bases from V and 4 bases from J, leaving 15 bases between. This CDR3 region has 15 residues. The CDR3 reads CASSLKESRSYEQYF. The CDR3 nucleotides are TGTGCCAGCAGCTTAAAGGAGTCGCGGAGTTACGAGCAGTACTTC.

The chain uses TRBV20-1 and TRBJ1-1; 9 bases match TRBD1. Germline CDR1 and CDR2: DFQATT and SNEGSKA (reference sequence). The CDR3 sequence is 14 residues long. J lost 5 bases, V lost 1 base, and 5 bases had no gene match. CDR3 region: CSARGDRVRTEAFF. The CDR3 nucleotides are TGCAGTGCTAGAGGGGACAGGGTTCGAACTGAAGCTTTCTTT.

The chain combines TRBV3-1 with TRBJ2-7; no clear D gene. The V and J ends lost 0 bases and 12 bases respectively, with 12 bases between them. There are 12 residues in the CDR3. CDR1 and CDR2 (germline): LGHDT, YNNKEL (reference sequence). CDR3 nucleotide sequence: TGTGCCAGCAGCCAAGATCTACACACTCGGTACTTC. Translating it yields CASSQDLHTRYF.

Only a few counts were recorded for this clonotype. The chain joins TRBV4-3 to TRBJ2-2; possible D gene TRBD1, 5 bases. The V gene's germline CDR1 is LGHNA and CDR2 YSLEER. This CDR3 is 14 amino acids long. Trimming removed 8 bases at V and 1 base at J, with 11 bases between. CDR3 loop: CASAKTGNTGELFF. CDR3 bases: TGCGCCAGCGCAAAAACAGGGAACACCGGGGAGCTGTTTTTT.

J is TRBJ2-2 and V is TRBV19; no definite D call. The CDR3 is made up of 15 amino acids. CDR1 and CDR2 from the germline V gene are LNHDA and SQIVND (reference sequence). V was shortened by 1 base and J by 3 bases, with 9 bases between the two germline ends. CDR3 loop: CASSIVGRHTGELFF. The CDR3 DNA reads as TGTGCCAGTAGTATAGTCGGACGGCACACCGGGGAGCTGTTTTTT. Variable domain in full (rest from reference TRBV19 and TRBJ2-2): DGGITQSPKYLFRKEGQNVTLSCEQNLNHDAMYWYRQDPGQGLRLIYYSQIVNDFQKGDIAEGYSVSREKKESFPLTVTSAQKNPTAFYLCASSIVGRHTGELFFGEGSRLTVL.

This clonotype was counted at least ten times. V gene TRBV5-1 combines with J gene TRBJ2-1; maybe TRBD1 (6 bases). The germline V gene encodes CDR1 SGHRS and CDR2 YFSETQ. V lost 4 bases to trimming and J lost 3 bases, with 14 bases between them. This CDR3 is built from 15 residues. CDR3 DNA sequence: TGCGCCAGCAGCCTCACAGGGATGGACTACAATGAGCAGTTCTTC. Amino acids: CASSLTGMDYNEQFF.

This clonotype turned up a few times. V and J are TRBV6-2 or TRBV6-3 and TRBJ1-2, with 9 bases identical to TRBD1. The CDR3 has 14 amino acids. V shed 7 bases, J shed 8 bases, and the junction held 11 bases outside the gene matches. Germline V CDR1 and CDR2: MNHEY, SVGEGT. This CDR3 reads CASTDSGTGNGYTF. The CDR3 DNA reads TGTGCCAGCACCGATTCCGGGACAGGGAACGGCTACACCTTC.

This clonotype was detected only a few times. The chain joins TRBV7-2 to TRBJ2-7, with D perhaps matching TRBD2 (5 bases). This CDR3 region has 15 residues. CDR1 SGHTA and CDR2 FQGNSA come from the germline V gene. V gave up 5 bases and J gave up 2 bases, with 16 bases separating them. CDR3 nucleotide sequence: TGTGCCAGCAGCCTCACCTCGGCCGGGGCCTACGAGCAGTACTTC. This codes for CASSLTSAGAYEQYF.

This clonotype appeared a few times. The CDR3: CASSPPVPGTGVEKLFF. The DNA for the CDR3 is TGTGCCAGCTCACCACCGGTTCCCGGGACAGGGGTTGAAAAACTGTTTTTT. The chain joins TRBV18 to TRBJ1-4, with 10 bases matching TRBD1. The CDR3 sequence is 17 residues long. With 0 bases clipped from V and 7 bases from J, the junction kept 8 bases outside the gene matches. Per the germline V gene, CDR1 is KGHSH and CDR2 is LQKENI.

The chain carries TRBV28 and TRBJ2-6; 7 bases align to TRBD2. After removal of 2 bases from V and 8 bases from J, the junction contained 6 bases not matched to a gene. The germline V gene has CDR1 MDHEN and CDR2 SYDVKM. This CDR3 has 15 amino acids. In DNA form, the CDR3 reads TGTGCCAGCAGTTTAAGTCTCGGGAGGACCAACGTCCTGACTTTC. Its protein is CASSLSLGRTNVLTF.